The rows below give T cell receptor beta chains drawn from one sample of a study of early stage breast cancer tumors. Clones were read by immunoSEQ multiplex PCR, and TCRdb kept only the in-frame ones, dropping some. This table holds a few thousand clones, about two thirds found once. Sequenced sample: normal breast tissue next to the tumor. These receptors were taken from a person aged 55-75 years with breast cancer. Both conserved end residues are part of each CDR3. The D gene is left open where the match is weak. Expanded clones get a size class; other rows say once, few or many, or leave the size out.

NA	TRBD1	TRBV2	TRBJ1-2	CASTIQGFSGYTF	TGTGCCAGCACTATACAGGGGTTCTCTGGCTACACCTTC
medium-sized	TRBD2	TRBV5-4	TRBJ2-5	CASSLVLAGQETQYF	TGTGCCAGCAGCTTGGTACTAGCGGGCCAAGAGACCCAGTACTTC
NA	TRBD2	TRBV18	TRBJ2-2	CASSAVVAGGPASNTGELFF	TGTGCCAGCTCAGCGGTGGTAGCGGGGGGGCCAGCATCGAACACCGGGGAGCTGTTTTTT
few	NA	TRBV7-8	TRBJ2-2	CASSPLAGSLGELFF	TGTGCCAGCAGCCCTCTGGCAGGGAGCCTCGGGGAGCTGTTTTTT
NA	NA	TRBV5-6	TRBJ1-3	CASSSGYNSGNTIYF	TGTGCCAGCAGCTCCGGCTACAACTCTGGAAACACCATATATTTT
NA	TRBD2	TRBV6-5	TRBJ2-7	CASKLTGLAGDKEYF	TGTGCCAGCAAGCTCACCGGACTAGCGGGCGATAAAGAGTACTTC
NA	NA	TRBV9	TRBJ1-3	CASSTHPGQSSGNTIYF	TGTGCCAGCAGTACACACCCGGGACAAAGCTCTGGAAACACCATATATTTT
NA	TRBD1	TRBV7-6	TRBJ2-1	CASSLGQGIYNEQFF	TGTGCCAGCAGCTTGGGACAGGGGATATACAATGAGCAGTTCTTC
few	TRBD1	TRBV6-5	TRBJ1-1	CASSAPNRGTEAFF	TGTGCCAGCAGTGCCCCGAACAGGGGCACTGAAGCTTTCTTT
once	NA	TRBV14	TRBJ2-1	CASSQDRLVSYNEQFF	TGTGCCAGCAGCCAAGATCGGCTGGTTTCATACAATGAGCAGTTCTTC
NA	NA	TRBV7-2	TRBJ2-1	CASSPMAVYNEQFF	TGTGCCAGCAGCCCCATGGCGGTTTACAATGAGCAGTTCTTC
NA	TRBD1	TRBV7-7	TRBJ2-7	CASSFGTGAVYEQYF	TGTGCTAGCAGCTTCGGGACAGGGGCTGTCTACGAGCAGTACTTC
NA	TRBD1	TRBV6-1	TRBJ1-4	CASSEGTGVGIGEKLFF	TGTGCCAGCAGTGAAGGGACAGGGGTGGGGATCGGTGAAAAACTGTTTTTT
NA	TRBD1	TRBV18	TRBJ2-4	CASSPGQGSKNIQYF	TGTGCCAGCTCGCCGGGACAGGGAAGCAAAAACATTCAGTACTTC
NA	NA	TRBV6-1	TRBJ2-2	CASRAGASGELFF	TGTGCCAGCAGGGCGGGGGCTTCGGGGGAGCTGTTTTTT
NA	NA	TRBV21-1	TRBJ2-2	CASSLTGGVTGELFF	TGTGCCAGCAGTCTGACAGGGGGCGTCACCGGGGAGCTGTTTTTT
NA	NA	TRBV7-2	TRBJ2-3	CASSLAPYTQYF	TGTGCCAGCAGCTTAGCCCCTTATACGCAGTATTTT
few	NA	TRBV27	TRBJ1-1	CASGTGAKAFF	TGTGCCAGCGGGACGGGGGCTAAAGCTTTCTTT
NA	NA	TRBV16	TRBJ1-2	CASSQSSSFYGYTF	TGTGCCAGCAGCCAATCGTCATCCTTCTATGGCTACACCTTC
NA	TRBD2	TRBV19	TRBJ2-2	CASSIGTSGRRELFF	TGTGCCAGTAGTATAGGGACTAGCGGGAGAAGGGAGCTGTTTTTT
NA	TRBD2	TRBV28	TRBJ2-7	CASSRTSGSSYEQYF	TGTGCCAGCAGTCGGACTAGCGGGAGCTCCTACGAGCAGTACTTC
NA	NA	TRBV19	TRBJ2-7	CASSIGSEGYEQYF	TGTGCCAGTAGTATTGGATCTGAAGGCTACGAGCAGTACTTC
NA	NA	TRBV5-1	TRBJ2-7	CASSPEGANYEQYF	TGCGCCAGCAGCCCGGAGGGGGCGAACTACGAGCAGTACTTC
once	NA	TRBV7-2	TRBJ2-7	CASSYDSPGEQYF	TGTGCCAGCAGCTACGACTCCCCTGGCGAGCAGTACTTC
NA	NA	TRBV4-2	TRBJ2-1	CASSPSQVHNEQFF	TGTGCCAGCAGCCCCAGCCAGGTCCACAATGAGCAGTTCTTC
NA	TRBD1	TRBV9	TRBJ2-7	CASSVATGQGIGGFAYEQYF	TGTGCCAGCAGCGTAGCCACGGGACAGGGAATAGGCGGGTTCGCCTACGAGCAGTACTTC
NA	NA	TRBV11-1	TRBJ1-2	CASSYTVIAMGYTF	TGTGCCAGCAGCTATACGGTTATAGCAATGGGCTACACCTTC
NA	TRBD2	TRBV2	TRBJ2-1	CASTPGTSGRNEQFF	TGTGCCAGCACACCCGGGACTAGCGGCCGCAATGAGCAGTTCTTC
NA	NA	TRBV7-9	TRBJ2-3	CASSWGGGITRSRDTQYF	TGTGCCAGCAGCTGGGGAGGGGGCATAACTAGGAGTCGCGATACGCAGTATTTT
NA	NA	TRBV18	TRBJ2-5	CASSPRRADGETQYF	TGTGCCAGCTCACCGCGCAGGGCGGACGGGGAGACCCAGTACTTC
NA	TRBD2	TRBV5-5	TRBJ2-5	CASSQTSGGGETQYF	TGTGCCAGCAGCCAGACTAGCGGGGGAGGAGAGACCCAGTACTTC
NA	NA	TRBV7-2	TRBJ1-5	CASNRDANQPQHF	TGTGCCAGCAACCGCGACGCCAATCAGCCCCAGCATTTT
once	NA	TRBV6-5	TRBJ2-1	CASSPSGYSYNEQFF	TGTGCCAGCAGTCCGAGCGGTTACTCCTACAATGAGCAGTTCTTC